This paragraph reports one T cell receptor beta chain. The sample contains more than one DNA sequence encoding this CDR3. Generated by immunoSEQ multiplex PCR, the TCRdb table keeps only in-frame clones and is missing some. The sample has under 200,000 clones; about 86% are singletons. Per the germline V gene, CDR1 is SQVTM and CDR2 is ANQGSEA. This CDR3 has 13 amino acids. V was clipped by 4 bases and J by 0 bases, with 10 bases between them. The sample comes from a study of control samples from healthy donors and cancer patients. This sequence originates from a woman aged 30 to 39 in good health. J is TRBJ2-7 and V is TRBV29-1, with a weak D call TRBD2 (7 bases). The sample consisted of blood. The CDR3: CSVGGGSSYEQYF. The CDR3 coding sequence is TGCAGCGTTGGGGGGGGCAGCTCCTACGAGCAGTACTTC.